What follows are 11 T cell receptor beta chains derived from one specimen sequenced in a study of T cells expressing NK-cell markers. TCRdb re-called the 5' RACE reads, yielding one record per CDR3 amino acid sequence without DNA. The listing records some 150,000 distinct CDR3 sequences. Sequencing was carried out using blood T cells: a sorted CD56 or NKG2C T cell subset, CD4+ or CD8+ T cells, or bulk PBMC T cells (not recorded which). The receptors originated from a man in his late teens or twenties in good health.

The chain recombines TRBV7-9 with TRBJ2-2. CDR1 and CDR2 (germline): SEHNR, FQNEAQ (reference sequence). The CDR3 runs to 12 residues. CDR3 region: CASSTSTGELFF.

The chain combines TRBV2 with TRBJ2-3; absent DNA, TCRdb's TRBD2 call cannot be checked. The CDR3 spans 15 residues. In germline, CDR1 is SNHLY, CDR2 FYNNEI. The CDR3: CASSEPREMVATQYF.

The chain recombines TRBV6-5 with TRBJ2-1. Germline V gene sequence: CDR1 MNHEY, CDR2 SVGAGI. This CDR3 comprises 15 residues. CDR3 amino acids: CASSFEPNLYNEQFF.

This chain connects TRBV30 to TRBJ2-5; the D gene TCRdb calls, TRBD2, cannot be checked with no DNA. Germline values: CDR1 GTSNPN, CDR2 SVGIG (reference sequence). The CDR3 is 16 amino acids. CDR3 residues: CACEQGLAGAGETQYF. The complete variable domain, with remaining parts taken from reference TRBV30 and TRBJ2-5, reads SQTIHQWPATLVQPVGSPLSLECTVEGTSNPNLYWYRQAAGRGLQLLFYSVGIGQISSEVPQNLSASRPQDRQFILSSKKLLLSDSGFYLCACEQGLAGAGETQYFGPGTRLLVL.

This chain joins TRBV5-1 and TRBJ2-7. This CDR3 region has 13 residues. CDR1 and CDR2 (germline): SGHRS, YFSETQ. The CDR3 here is CASSWDRDYEQYF.

This chain joins TRBV27 and TRBJ2-1. The CDR3 spans 14 residues. Germline values: CDR1 MNHEY, CDR2 SMNVEV (reference sequence). The CDR3 loop reads CASSFPGDYNEQFF.

The CDR3 sequence: CASSLAWAAREPNYGYTF. V usage is TRBV7-2 and J usage is TRBJ1-2; TCRdb's D gene call, TRBD1, goes unchecked for lack of DNA. Germline lookup yields CDR1 SGHTA and CDR2 FQGNSA. The CDR3 totals 18 residues.

V is TRBV29-1 and J is TRBJ2-1; TCRdb's D call of TRBD2 is untestable without DNA. Germline V gene sequence: CDR1 SQVTM, CDR2 ANQGSEA. The CDR3 totals 14 residues. The CDR3 sequence is CSALGLAGNNEQFF.

The chain recombines TRBV12-3 or TRBV12-4 with TRBJ2-2; the D gene TCRdb calls, TRBD2, cannot be checked with no DNA. There are 21 residues in the CDR3. This CDR3 reads CASSLRVWGTSGRADNGELFF.

The chain recombines TRBV10-3 with TRBJ2-5; TCRdb designates TRBD2, a call that cannot be tested without DNA. The CDR3 sequence is 14 residues long. Germline-derived CDR1 and CDR2 are ENHRY and SYGVKD. This CDR3 reads CAISESSGEKTQYF.

The chain employs TRBV7-3 and TRBJ1-1; TCRdb reports TRBD1, a call that lacks DNA to check it against. Germline CDR1 and CDR2: SGHTA and FQGTGA. CDR3 length: 15 residues. The CDR3 spells CASSPRDREDTEAFF. The full variable domain, completed using reference TRBV7-3 and TRBJ1-1, is GAGVSQTPSNKVTEKGKYVELRCDPISGHTALYWYRQSLGQGPEFLIYFQGTGAADDSGLPNDRFFAVRPEGSVSTLKIQRTERGDSAVYLCASSPRDREDTEAFFGQGTRLTVV.